This T cell receptor beta chain was retrieved from a study of OX40 agonist ivuxolimab in advanced cancers. On the study more broadly: Intravenous ivuxolimab at 0.01 to 10 mg/kg was given to patients every 2 weeks. Participants averaged roughly 60 years of age (range roughly 23 to 90) and were 75% to 90% male.

The repertoire was sequenced with immunoSEQ multiplex PCR; TCRdb's copy has only in-frame clones and lacks some. The data hold 50,000 to 85,000 clones, with 85% observed a single time. In the case of this clone: Its target is not known.

V gave up 0 bases and J gave up 8 bases, with 11 bases separating them. The germline V gene encodes CDR1 MNHEY and CDR2 SVGAGI. CDR3 length: 15 residues. Broader study findings: Relative to CD4+, CD8+ T cells held more expanded clones on average. There was clonal expansion of CD4+ and CD8+ blood T cells by week 6 at 0.1 to 3.0 mg/kg.

The chain is built from TRBV6-5 and TRBJ1-6; D perhaps matches TRBD1 (6 bases). The sequencing used CD4+ or CD8+ T cells sorted from blood, collected in a trial of the OX40 agonist ivuxolimab. This sequence was found in an adult with an advanced solid tumor such as melanoma, head and neck, liver or kidney cancer. Written as DNA, the CDR3 is TGTGCCAGCAGTTACTCGATACAGGGCGATTCACCCCTCCACTTT. The encoded protein is CASSYSIQGDSPLHF.